This TCR beta chain is drawn from a study of cytomegalovirus exposure and HLA in healthy donors. The study's findings and limits: According to reports, the classifier identified cytomegalovirus status with high specificity and sensitivity. It was in a later analysis that TCR association rates were seen to vary by HLA locus, highest for DRB1 and lowest for HLA-C. The number of N-insertions in an Asian-associated ancestry cluster was reportedly below the 666-donor mean in a later analysis. Previous analysis showed most TCR beta V segments were productive about 90% or about 30% of the time.

Worth noting for this clone: Its antigen remains unidentified.

PCR amplification relied on 60 Vbeta primers (plus 13 Jbeta primers). Measured with immunoSEQ multiplex PCR; TCRdb has only the in-frame clones, and not every one. The sample consists of under 200,000 clones, over 70% of them appearing once. CDR1 is SNHLY, CDR2 FYNNEI, per germline. Trimming cost V 3 bases and J 3 bases, with 8 bases left between them. This CDR3 has 13 residues. This sequence originates from a woman between 45 and 65 years old in good health and CMV-seropositive. The rearrangement links TRBV2 to TRBJ1-1; D possibly corresponds to TRBD1 (6 bases). Sequenced sample: PBMCs. The CDR3 DNA reads TGTGCCAGCAGTGAGGGGGCGGACACTGAAGCTTTCTTT. It specifies CASSEGADTEAFF.